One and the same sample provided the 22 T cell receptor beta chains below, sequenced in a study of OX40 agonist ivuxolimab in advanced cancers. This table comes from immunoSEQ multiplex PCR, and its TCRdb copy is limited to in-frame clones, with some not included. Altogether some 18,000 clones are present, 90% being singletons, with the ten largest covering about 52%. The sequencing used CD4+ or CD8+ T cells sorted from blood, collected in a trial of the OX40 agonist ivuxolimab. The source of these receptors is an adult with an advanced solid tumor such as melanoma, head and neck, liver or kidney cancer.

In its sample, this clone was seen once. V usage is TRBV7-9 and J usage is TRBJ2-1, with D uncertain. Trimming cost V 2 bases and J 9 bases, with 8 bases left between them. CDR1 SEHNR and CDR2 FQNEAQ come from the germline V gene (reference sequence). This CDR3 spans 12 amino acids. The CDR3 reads CASSLTSPEQFF. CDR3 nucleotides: TGTGCCAGCAGCTTAACGTCTCCTGAGCAGTTCTTC.

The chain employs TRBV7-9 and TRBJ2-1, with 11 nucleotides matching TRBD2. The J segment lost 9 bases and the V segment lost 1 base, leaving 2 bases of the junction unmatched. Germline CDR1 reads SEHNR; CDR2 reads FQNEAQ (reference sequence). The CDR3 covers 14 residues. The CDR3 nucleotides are TGTGCCAGCAGCTTAGGTCTAGCGGGAGGTGAGCAGTTCTTC. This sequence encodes CASSLGLAGGEQFF.

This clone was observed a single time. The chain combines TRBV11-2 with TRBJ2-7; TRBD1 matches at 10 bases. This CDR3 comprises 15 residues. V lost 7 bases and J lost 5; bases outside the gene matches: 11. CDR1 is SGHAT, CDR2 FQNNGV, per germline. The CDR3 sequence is CASNGPGQGTNEQYF. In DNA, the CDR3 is TGTGCCAGCAACGGTCCGGGACAGGGGACGAACGAGCAGTACTTC.

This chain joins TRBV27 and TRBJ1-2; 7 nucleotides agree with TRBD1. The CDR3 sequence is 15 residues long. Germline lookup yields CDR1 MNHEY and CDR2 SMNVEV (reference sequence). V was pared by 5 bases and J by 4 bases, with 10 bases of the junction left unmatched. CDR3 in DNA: TGTGCCAGCAGTAGATCCCCGGGACAGCTCTATGGCTACACCTTC. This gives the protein CASSRSPGQLYGYTF.

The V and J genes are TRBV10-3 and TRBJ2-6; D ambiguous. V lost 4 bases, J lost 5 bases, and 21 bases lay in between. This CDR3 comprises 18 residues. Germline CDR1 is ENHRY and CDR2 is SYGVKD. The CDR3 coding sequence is TGTGCCATCAGTGCTGTAAACTGTATACAAAGTCGGGCCAACGTCCTGACTTTC. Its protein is CAISAVNCIQSRANVLTF.

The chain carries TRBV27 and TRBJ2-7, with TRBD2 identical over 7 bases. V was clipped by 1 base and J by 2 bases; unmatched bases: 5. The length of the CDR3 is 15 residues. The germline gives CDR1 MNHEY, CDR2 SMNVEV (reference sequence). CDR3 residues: CASSLLASGPYEQYF. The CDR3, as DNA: TGTGCCAGCAGTTTATTGGCTAGCGGACCCTACGAGCAGTACTTC.

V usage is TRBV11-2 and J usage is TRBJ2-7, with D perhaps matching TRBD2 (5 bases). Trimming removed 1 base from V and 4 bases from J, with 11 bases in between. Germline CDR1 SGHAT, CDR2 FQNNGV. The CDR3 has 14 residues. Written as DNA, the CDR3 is TGTGCCAGCAGCTTAGGAGGGTCTGGGTACGAGCAGTACTTC. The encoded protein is CASSLGGSGYEQYF.

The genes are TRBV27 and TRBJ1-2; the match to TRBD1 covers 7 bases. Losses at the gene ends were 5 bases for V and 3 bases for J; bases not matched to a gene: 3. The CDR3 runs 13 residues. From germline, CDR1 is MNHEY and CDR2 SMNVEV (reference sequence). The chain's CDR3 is CASSHGTDYGYTF. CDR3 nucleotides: TGTGCCAGCAGTCATGGGACAGACTATGGCTACACCTTC.

CDR3 loop: CASSILEGGKETQYF. As DNA, the CDR3 is TGTGCCAGTAGTATTTTGGAAGGGGGTAAAGAGACCCAGTACTTC. This chain links TRBV19 with TRBJ2-5; D possibly corresponds to TRBD1 (6 bases). The CDR3 has 15 residues. Deletions cut 3 bases from V and 3 bases from J, with 14 bases between. Per germline, CDR1 LNHDA and CDR2 SQIVND (reference sequence). The full variable domain, completed using reference TRBV19 and TRBJ2-5, is DGGITQSPKYLFRKEGQNVTLSCEQNLNHDAMYWYRQDPGQGLRLIYYSQIVNDFQKGDIAEGYSVSREKKESFPLTVTSAQKNPTAFYLCASSILEGGKETQYFGPGTRLLVL.

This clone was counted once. CDR3: CASSLGLEGDTQYF. CDR3 in DNA: TGTGCCAGCAGCTTGGGACTAGAGGGTGATACGCAGTATTTT. The chain uses TRBV5-4 and TRBJ2-3; possibly TRBD2 for D (6 bases). The V gene lost 0 bases and the J gene lost 6 bases, with 11 bases spanning the gap. This CDR3 has 14 residues. CDR1 is SGHNT and CDR2 is YYREEE in the germline V gene (reference sequence).

DNA for the CDR3: TGTGCCAGCTCACACAGCTACGAGCAGTACTTC. It yields the protein CASSHSYEQYF. This rearrangement joins TRBV18 to TRBJ2-7; unclear D gene. The CDR3 contains 11 residues. Per the germline V gene, CDR1 is KGHSH and CDR2 is LQKENI. The V end was cut by 4 bases, the J end by 3 bases, with 4 bases between.

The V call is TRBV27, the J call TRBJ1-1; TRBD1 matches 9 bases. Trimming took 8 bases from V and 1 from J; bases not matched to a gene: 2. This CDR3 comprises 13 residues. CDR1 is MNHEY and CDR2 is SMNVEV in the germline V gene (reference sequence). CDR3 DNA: TGTGCCAGCTGGGGACAGGGGAACACTGAAGCTTTCTTT. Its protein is CASWGQGNTEAFF.

CDR3 loop: CAWIIGGLAEKLFF. Written as DNA, the CDR3 is TGTGCCTGGATCATCGGGGGTTTAGCTGAAAAACTGTTTTTT. The chain joins TRBV30 to TRBJ1-4, with D perhaps matching TRBD1 (5 bases). The CDR3 consists of 14 residues. CDR1 GTSNPN and CDR2 SVGIG come from the germline V gene (reference sequence). V was pared by 4 bases and J by 7 bases, with 16 bases between.

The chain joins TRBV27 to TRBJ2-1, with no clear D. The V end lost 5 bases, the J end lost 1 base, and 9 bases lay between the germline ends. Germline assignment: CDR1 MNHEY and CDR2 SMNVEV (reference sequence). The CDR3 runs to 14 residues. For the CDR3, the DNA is TGTGCCAGCAGTCCACTGGGGTCCTACAATGAGCAGTTCTTC. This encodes CASSPLGSYNEQFF.

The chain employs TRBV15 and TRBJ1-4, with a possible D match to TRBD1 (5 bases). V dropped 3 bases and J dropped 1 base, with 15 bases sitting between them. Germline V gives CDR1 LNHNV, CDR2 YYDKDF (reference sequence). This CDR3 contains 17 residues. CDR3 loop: CATSRGTHLGTNEKLFF. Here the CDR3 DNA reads TGTGCCACCAGCAGGGGGACGCACCTAGGAACTAATGAAAAACTGTTTTTT.

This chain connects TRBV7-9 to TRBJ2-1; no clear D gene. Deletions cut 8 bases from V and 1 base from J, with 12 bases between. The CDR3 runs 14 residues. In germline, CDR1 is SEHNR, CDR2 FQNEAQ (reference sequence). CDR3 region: CASRGPPSYNEQFF. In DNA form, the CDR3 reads TGTGCCAGCCGCGGACCTCCTTCCTACAATGAGCAGTTCTTC.

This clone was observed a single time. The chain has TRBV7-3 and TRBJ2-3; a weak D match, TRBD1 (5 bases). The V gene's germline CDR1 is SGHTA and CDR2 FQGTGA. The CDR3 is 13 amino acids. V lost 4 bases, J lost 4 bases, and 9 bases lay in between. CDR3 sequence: CASSSQGSDTQYF. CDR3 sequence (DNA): TGTGCCAGCAGCTCCCAGGGTTCAGATACGCAGTATTTT.

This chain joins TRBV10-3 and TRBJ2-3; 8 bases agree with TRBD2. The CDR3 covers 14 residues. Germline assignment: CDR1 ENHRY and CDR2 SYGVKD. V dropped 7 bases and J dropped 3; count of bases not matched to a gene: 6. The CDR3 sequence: CAINPGLGTDTQYF. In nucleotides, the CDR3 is TGTGCCATCAATCCGGGACTAGGGACAGATACGCAGTATTTT.

DNA for the CDR3: TGTGCCAGCGGCTCTACTTACGAGCAGTACTTC. Translation gives CASGSTYEQYF. This rearrangement joins TRBV6-5 to TRBJ2-7; no firm D call. CDR3 size: 11 residues. Germline CDR1 reads MNHEY; CDR2 reads SVGAGI. V was cut by 8 bases and J by 4 bases, with 9 bases left in between.

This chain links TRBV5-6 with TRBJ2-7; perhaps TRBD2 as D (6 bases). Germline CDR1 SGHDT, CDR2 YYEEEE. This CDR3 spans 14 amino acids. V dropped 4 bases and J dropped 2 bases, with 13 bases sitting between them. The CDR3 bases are TGTGCCAGCAGCCTTTTAGCGGCAGCCTACGAGCAGTACTTC. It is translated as CASSLLAAAYEQYF.

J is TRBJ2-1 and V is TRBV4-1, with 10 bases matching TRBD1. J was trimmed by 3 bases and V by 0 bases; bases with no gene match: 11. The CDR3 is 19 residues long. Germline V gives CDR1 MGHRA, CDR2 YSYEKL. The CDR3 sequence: CASSQDAGQGYPRYNEQFF. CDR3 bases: TGCGCCAGCAGCCAAGATGCGGGACAGGGGTACCCGCGCTACAATGAGCAGTTCTTC.

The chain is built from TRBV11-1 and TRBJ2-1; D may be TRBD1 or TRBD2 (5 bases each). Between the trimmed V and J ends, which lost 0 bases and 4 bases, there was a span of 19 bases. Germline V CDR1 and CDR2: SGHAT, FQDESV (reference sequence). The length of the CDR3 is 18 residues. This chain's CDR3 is CASSLALDEGRAYNEQFF. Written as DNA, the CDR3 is TGTGCCAGCAGCTTAGCTTTGGACGAGGGCAGGGCGTACAATGAGCAGTTCTTC.